This T cell receptor beta chain was sequenced for a study of T cell responses to AZD1222 COVID-19 vaccine. This clone came up once. Antigen specificity is unknown. Study-level findings and limits: The study reported that nearly half of spike-specific TCRs target unmutated variant regions. Elevations in Spike-specific TCR breadth and depth followed administration of two AZD1222 doses. Spike-wide vaccine-associated CD4 TCRs dominated at 160-218 and 743-854.

Produced via immunoSEQ multiplex PCR; TCRdb's table is partial and in-frame only. The repertoire holds tens of thousands of clones, with 80% to 90% as singletons. The V and J ends lost 5 bases and 4 bases, in that order; junction bases with no gene match: 2. CDR1 is KGHSH and CDR2 is LQKENI in the germline V gene. CDR3 length equals 13 residues. The clonotype originates from an adult who received the AZD1222 COVID-19 vaccine. V gene TRBV18 combines with J gene TRBJ2-7; TRBD1 aligns across 10 bases. The sequences come from peripheral blood, collected 28 days after the second AZD1222 dose. CDR3: CASSVDRGYEQYF. Written as DNA, the CDR3 is TGTGCCAGCTCAGTGGACAGGGGGTACGAGCAGTACTTC.